The clone carrying this T cell receptor (beta chain) was found many times. Its cognate antigen is unknown. The sample comes from a study of T-cell memory formation after mild COVID-19. Background on the study: Clustering of TCRs was largely donor specific.

Overall study results and limits: Researchers could not confirm that second-wave clones peaking on day 37 targeted SARS-CoV-2. Some clones that responded were present in memory (sampled pre-infection), which suggests cross-reactive memory joined. There was a balanced CD4/CD8 profile in clones contracting day 15 to 85, and later expanders leaned CD4+.

TCRdb reprocessed the 5' RACE reads with MiXCR, giving one entry per CDR3 protein. Of over 25,000 distinct CDR3 sequences listed, approximately 21% are singletons. The TCR sequence derives from an adult who had mild COVID-19 (a few samples of this study predate the infection). Cell type and time point are not known. Sequenced material: PBMCs or a T cell subset sorted from them (not recorded which).

The CDR3: CASSLHEDTEAFF. CDR3 in DNA: TGTGCCAGCAGCTTGCACGAGGACACTGAAGCTTTCTTT. The chain has TRBV7-3 and TRBJ1-1, with D hard to call. The germline V and J ends were trimmed by 3 bases and 3 bases, with 8 bases remaining between them. CDR1 is SGHTA and CDR2 is FQGTGA in the germline V gene. The length of the CDR3 is 13 residues.